This is a list of T cell receptor beta chains from one sample in a study of shared clonotypes between healthy human individuals. Profiled with immunoSEQ multiplex PCR; TCRdb holds only in-frame clones, not every one. The top ten clones hold 0.057% of a sample with roughly 640,000 clones, roughly 97% of them seen once. The sequencing input was naive CD4+ T cells sorted from blood. The receptors originated from a woman in her 30s in good health. CDR3s leave out the opening cysteine and the closing phenylalanine or tryptophan. Fields, in order: J gene, V gene, CDR3 protein.

J: TRBJ1-5; V: TRBV5-1; CDR3: ASSSGQGYNQPQH
J: TRBJ2-5; V: TRBV2; CDR3: ASSSRQGASIETQY
J: TRBJ2-5; V: TRBV6-5; CDR3: ASSYSTRKGQETQY
J: TRBJ2-3; V: TRBV18; CDR3: ASSPTGSSTDTQY
J: TRBJ2-7; V: TRBV11-2; CDR3: ASSGGTGAPVEEQY
J: TRBJ1-1; V: TRBV5-4; CDR3: ASSFYPTEAF
J: TRBJ1-5; V: TRBV6-5; CDR3: ASSRDRYDQPQH
J: TRBJ2-7; V: TRBV6-5; CDR3: ASSYDGYEQY
J: TRBJ2-3; V: TRBV20-1; CDR3: SVAGDTQY
J: TRBJ2-3; V: TRBV27; CDR3: ASSSDVRQTDTQY
J: TRBJ2-7; V: TRBV2; CDR3: ASSRPGLAGFPSYEQY
J: TRBJ2-3; V: TRBV7-1; CDR3: ASNGLAGARYTDTQY
J: TRBJ1-1; V: TRBV4-1; CDR3: ASSQVGRGRETEAF
J: TRBJ2-1; V: TRBV7-9; CDR3: ASSLGMGAEDSYNEQF
J: TRBJ2-7; V: TRBV5-4; CDR3: ASSLTRPGGQY
J: TRBJ2-2; V: TRBV11-3; CDR3: ASGLTMNTGELF
J: TRBJ2-1; V: TRBV14; CDR3: ASSQAPSGSTSFWIFLMNEQF
J: TRBJ1-1; V: TRBV5-1; CDR3: ASSLGDTEAF
J: TRBJ2-2; V: TRBV4-2; CDR3: ASSQVVTSGSSKFANTGELF
J: TRBJ2-7; V: TRBV10-2; CDR3: ASSVLAGGSYEQY
J: TRBJ1-5; V: TRBV19; CDR3: ASSIRFSLFNQPQH
J: TRBJ2-5; V: TRBV9; CDR3: ASSVDLGETQY
J: TRBJ2-7; V: TRBV5-8; CDR3: ASSPRGQSYEQY
J: TRBJ1-2; V: TRBV15; CDR3: ATSSDLGQGNGYT